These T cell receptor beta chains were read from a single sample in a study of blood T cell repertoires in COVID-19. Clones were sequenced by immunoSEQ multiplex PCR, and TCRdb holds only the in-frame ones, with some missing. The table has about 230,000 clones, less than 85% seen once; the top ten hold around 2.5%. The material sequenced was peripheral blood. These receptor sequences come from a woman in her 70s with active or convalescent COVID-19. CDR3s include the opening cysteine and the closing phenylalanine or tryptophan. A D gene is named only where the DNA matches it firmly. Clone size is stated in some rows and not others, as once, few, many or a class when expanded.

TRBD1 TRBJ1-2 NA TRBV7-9 CASSFRDRGNGYTF TGTGCCAGCAGCTTCCGGGACAGGGGGAATGGCTACACCTTC
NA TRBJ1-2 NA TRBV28 CASSFSDRVYGYTF TGTGCCAGCAGTTTTTCGGACAGAGTTTATGGCTACACCTTC
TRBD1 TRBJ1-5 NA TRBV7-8 CASSPRPDRDQPQHF TGTGCCAGCAGCCCCCGCCCTGACAGGGATCAGCCCCAGCATTTT
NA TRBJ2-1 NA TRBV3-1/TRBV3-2 CASSPVERYNEQFF TGTGCCAGCAGCCCCGTAGAACGCTACAATGAGCAGTTCTTC
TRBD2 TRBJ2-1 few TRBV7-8 CASGDRAGGQSNEQFF TGTGCCAGCGGAGACCGGGCGGGGGGGCAATCGAATGAGCAGTTCTTC
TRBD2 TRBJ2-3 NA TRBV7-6 CASSLRRTSGSVGPDTQYF TGTGCCAGCAGCTTAAGGCGGACTAGCGGGAGCGTCGGGCCAGATACGCAGTATTTT
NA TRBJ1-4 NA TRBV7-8 CASSLNQGNEKLFF TGTGCCAGCAGCTTAAATCAGGGAAATGAAAAACTGTTTTTT
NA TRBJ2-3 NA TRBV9 CASSVGTLQGTQYF TGTGCCAGCAGCGTCGGGACTCTACAAGGTACGCAGTATTTT
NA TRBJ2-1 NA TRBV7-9 CASSQTSTRSNEQFF TGTGCCAGCAGTCAGACTTCTACCCGATCCAATGAGCAGTTCTTC
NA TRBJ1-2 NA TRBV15 CATSARGGGNYGYTF TGTGCCACCAGCGCGAGGGGGGGCGGTAACTATGGCTACACCTTC
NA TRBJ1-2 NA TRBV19 CASRGRPNYGYTF TGTGCCTCGAGAGGGAGACCGAACTATGGCTACACCTTC
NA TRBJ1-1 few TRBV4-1 CASSQPHRENEAFF TGCGCCAGCAGCCAACCTCACAGGGAAAATGAAGCTTTCTTT
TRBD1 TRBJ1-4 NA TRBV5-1 CASSPSPTGGTEKLFF TGCGCCAGCAGCCCCAGTCCGACAGGGGGAACTGAAAAACTGTTTTTT
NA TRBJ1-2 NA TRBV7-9 CASSLGLLDNYGYTF TGTGCCAGCAGCCTAGGACTATTAGATAACTATGGCTACACCTTC
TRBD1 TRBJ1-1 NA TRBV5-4 CASSPGTGNTEAFF TGTGCCAGCAGCCCCGGGACAGGGAACACTGAAGCTTTCTTT
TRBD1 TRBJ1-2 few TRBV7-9 CASSSRDRGLGYTF TGTGCCAGCAGCTCCCGGGACAGGGGTTTGGGCTACACCTTC
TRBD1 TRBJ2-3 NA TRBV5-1 CASTFYPDRAIPDTQYF TGCGCCAGCACCTTTTACCCCGACAGGGCTATTCCAGATACGCAGTATTTT
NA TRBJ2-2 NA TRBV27 CASSFSSPGAHRELFF TGTGCCAGCAGTTTTTCCTCACCGGGAGCGCACAGGGAGCTGTTTTTT
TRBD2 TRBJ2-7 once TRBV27 CASSLSGLAGDPYEQYF TGTGCCAGCAGTTTATCGGGGCTAGCGGGAGACCCCTACGAGCAGTACTTC
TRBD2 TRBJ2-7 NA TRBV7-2 CASSSLTSGGPYEQYF TGTGCCAGCAGCTCATTGACTAGCGGGGGGCCCTACGAGCAGTACTTC
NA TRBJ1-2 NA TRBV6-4 CASSLQGPNYGYTF TGTGCCAGCAGTCTACAGGGTCCCAACTATGGCTACACCTTC